One sample yielded the 17 T cell receptor beta chains listed below, sequenced in a study of cytomegalovirus exposure and HLA in healthy donors. Both 60 Vbeta primers and 13 Jbeta primers went into the PCR. The data were produced by immunoSEQ multiplex PCR, yet TCRdb's version contains in-frame clones alone and is incomplete. The sample yields about 110,000 clones, over 80% seen once. Sequences were obtained from PBMCs. These receptors originate from a man aged 25 to 40 in good health and CMV-seropositive.

This clone was detected only once. The chain combines TRBV25-1 with TRBJ2-2, with D hard to call. V lost 5 bases and J 8 bases, leaving 3 bases between the germline ends. Germline V gene data show CDR1 as MGHDK and CDR2 as SYGVNS. The CDR3 sequence is 10 residues long. The CDR3 protein is CASSSGELFF. In DNA, the CDR3 is TGTGCCAGCAGTTCTGGGGAGCTGTTTTTT.

Remarks on this clone: A read error may produce the germline difference seen at one junction end. V gene TRBV2 combines with J gene TRBJ2-5, with D unclear. Germline CDR1 is SNHLY and CDR2 is FYNNEI. The length of the CDR3 is 14 residues. This CDR3 is CASSPTRPQGTQYF. Written as DNA, the CDR3 is TGTGCCAGCAGTCCGACTCGACCCCAAGGGACCCAGTACTTC.

The chain recombines TRBV6-1 with TRBJ1-1; perhaps TRBD1 as D (5 bases). Trimming pared 2 bases from V and 1 base from J, leaving 20 bases between. The germline gives CDR1 MNHNS, CDR2 SASEGT. The CDR3 is 18 residues long. The CDR3 DNA reads TGTGCCAGCAGTGAAACTACTTTTTTTGGCAGGGCGAACACTGAAGCTTTCTTT. Translating gives CASSETTFFGRANTEAFF.

The chain combines TRBV5-1 with TRBJ2-5, with 10 nucleotides matching TRBD2. With 0 bases clipped from V and 1 base from J, the junction kept 3 bases outside the gene matches. The CDR3 length is 16 residues. Germline lookup yields CDR1 SGHRS and CDR2 YFSETQ. CDR3 amino acids: CASSLDSGGFQETQYF. CDR3 nucleotide sequence: TGCGCCAGCAGCTTGGATAGCGGGGGGTTCCAAGAGACCCAGTACTTC.

The rearrangement uses TRBV29-1 and TRBJ2-7; 10 bases fit TRBD1. This CDR3 is 14 amino acids long. The germline gives CDR1 SQVTM, CDR2 ANQGSEA. V gave up 6 bases and J gave up 6 bases; unmatched junction bases: 11. CDR3 in DNA: TGCAGCGTGGGGGGGACAGGGGTTTCGTCCGAGCAGTACTTC. It encodes CSVGGTGVSSEQYF.

V is TRBV4-2 and J is TRBJ2-3; the D gene is possibly TRBD1 (5 bases). CDR1 and CDR2 from the germline V gene are LGHNA and YNFKEQ. Trimming took off 0 bases at V and 4 bases at J, with 14 bases between the two ends. The CDR3 extends over 16 amino acids. DNA of the CDR3: TGTGCCAGCAGCCAAGAGGGGCAGGGTTACTCAGATACGCAGTATTTT. Amino acids: CASSQEGQGYSDTQYF.

V gene TRBV7-2 combines with J gene TRBJ2-7, with D unresolved. CDR3 length: 17 amino acids. Germline CDR1 and CDR2: SGHTA and FQGNSA. V was clipped by 5 bases and J by 2 bases, with 22 bases between them. CDR3 protein: CASSHRVPGLTPYEQYF. CDR3 nucleotide sequence: TGTGCCAGCAGCCACCGGGTCCCGGGTCTCACTCCCTACGAGCAGTACTTC. Based on the CDR3 plus reference TRBV7-2 and TRBJ2-7, the full variable domain is GAGVSQSPSNKVTEKGKDVELRCDPISGHTALYWYRQSLGQGLEFLIYFQGNSAPDKSGLPSDRFSAERTGGSVSTLTIQRTQQEDSAVYLCASSHRVPGLTPYEQYFGPGTRLTVT.

This chain links TRBV2 with TRBJ2-1; tentatively, D is TRBD2 (5 bases). The V gene lost 6 bases and the J gene lost 7 bases, with 13 bases spanning the gap. CDR3 length: 13 amino acids. Germline V CDR1 and CDR2: SNHLY, FYNNEI. The CDR3 reads CASRRAGVNEQFF. The DNA of the CDR3 is TGTGCCAGCAGGAGGGCAGGTGTAAATGAGCAGTTCTTC.

The chain carries TRBV2 and TRBJ2-5; 7 nucleotides line up with TRBD1. The J call is in doubt because the DNA end fits TRBJ2-7 better. The CDR3 has 13 amino acids. CDR1 and CDR2 from the germline V gene are SNHLY and FYNNEI. CDR3: CASRTTGAYEQYF. In DNA, the CDR3 is TGTGCCAGCAGAACCACAGGGGCGTACGAGCAGTACTTC.

This clone was observed once. V usage is TRBV11-2 and J usage is TRBJ1-2, with 9 bases aligning to TRBD1. Germline loops: CDR1 SGHAT, CDR2 FQNNGV. Unmatched junction bases numbered 5, after V lost 5 bases and J lost 1 base. The CDR3 contains 15 residues. This CDR3 reads CASSPDRGFNYGYTF. The DNA for the CDR3 is TGTGCCAGCAGCCCGGACAGGGGATTTAACTATGGCTACACCTTC.

The chain uses TRBV14 and TRBJ2-2, with 7 positions matching TRBD2. The V segment lost 5 bases and the J segment 15 bases; nucleotides outside the gene matches: 18. From germline, CDR1 is SGHDN and CDR2 FVKESK. There are 15 residues in the CDR3. CDR3 sequence: CASSSGTTGSGQLFF. As DNA, the CDR3 is TGTGCCAGCAGCTCCGGGACTACCGGGTCGGGGCAGTTGTTTTTT.

The chain carries TRBV5-1 and TRBJ2-3; D remains unclear. CDR3 length equals 15 residues. The V gene lost 1 base and the J gene lost 2 bases, with 11 bases spanning the gap. CDR1 is SGHRS, CDR2 YFSETQ, per germline. The CDR3 sequence is CASSLPTSPTDTQYF. CDR3 nucleotides: TGCGCCAGCAGCTTGCCCACGAGCCCCACAGATACGCAGTATTTT.

This clone turned up a few times. This chain uses TRBV6-5 with TRBJ2-3, with 7 bases that match TRBD2. The V segment lost 5 bases and the J segment 8 bases; nucleotides outside the gene matches: 4. The CDR3 is 12 residues long. Germline CDR1 and CDR2: MNHEY and SVGAGI. The CDR3 bases are TGTGCCAGCAGTACCTGGACTAGTACGCAGTATTTT. Translated: CASSTWTSTQYF.

The chain links TRBV27 to TRBJ1-5; 7 nucleotides agree with TRBD1. CDR3 size: 14 residues. Germline V gene lookup returns CDR1 MNHEY and CDR2 SMNVEV (reference sequence). V lost 6 bases, J lost 5 bases, and 7 bases stayed unmatched. CDR3 sequence: CASSPGTDDQPQHF. The CDR3 DNA sequence: TGTGCCAGCAGCCCAGGGACAGACGATCAGCCCCAGCATTTT.

V gene TRBV25-1 combines with J gene TRBJ2-7; 8 nucleotides align to TRBD2. V gave up 5 bases and J gave up 3 bases; unmatched junction bases: 6. Germline V CDR1 and CDR2: MGHDK, SYGVNS. CDR3 length: 14 amino acids. CDR3 in amino acids: CASSPSGGGYEQYF. DNA of the CDR3: TGTGCCAGCAGTCCATCCGGGGGGGGCTACGAGCAGTACTTC.

This clone was counted only a few times. The chain is built from TRBV6-4 and TRBJ1-1; TRBD1 might be the D (5 bases). The CDR3 loop spans 15 amino acids. Per the germline V gene, CDR1 is MRHNA and CDR2 is SNTAGT. Deletions cut 10 bases from V and 3 bases from J, with 21 bases between. The CDR3 region is CANKIPGGDDTEAFF. The CDR3 DNA reads TGTGCCAACAAAATCCCGGGGGGGGACGACACTGAAGCTTTCTTT.

This chain links TRBV20-1 with TRBJ1-4; TRBD1 is a possible D gene (5 bases). The CDR3 consists of 11 residues. Per germline, CDR1 DFQATT and CDR2 SNEGSKA (reference sequence). The CDR3 DNA sequence: TGCCTTGGGGCGGATAATGAAAAACTGTTTTTT. Residues: CLGADNEKLFF.